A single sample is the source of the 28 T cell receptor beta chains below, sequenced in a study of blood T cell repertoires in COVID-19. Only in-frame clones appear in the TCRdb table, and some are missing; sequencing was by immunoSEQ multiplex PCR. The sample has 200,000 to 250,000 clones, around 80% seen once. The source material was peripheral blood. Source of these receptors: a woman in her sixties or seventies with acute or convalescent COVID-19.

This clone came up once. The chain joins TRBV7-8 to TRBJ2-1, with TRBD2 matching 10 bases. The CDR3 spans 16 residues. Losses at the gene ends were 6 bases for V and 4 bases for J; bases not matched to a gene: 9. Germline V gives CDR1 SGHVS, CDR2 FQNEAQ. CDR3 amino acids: CASRWSSGRPYNEQFF. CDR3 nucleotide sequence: TGTGCCAGCAGGTGGTCTAGCGGGAGACCATACAATGAGCAGTTCTTC.

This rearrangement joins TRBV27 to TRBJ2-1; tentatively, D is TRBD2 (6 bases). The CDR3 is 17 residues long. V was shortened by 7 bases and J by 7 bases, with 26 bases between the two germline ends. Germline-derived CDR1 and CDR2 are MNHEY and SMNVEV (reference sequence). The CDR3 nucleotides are TGTGCCAGCACCCCCCGGGGTAGCGGAGTTGCTACAAATGAGCAGTTCTTC. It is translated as CASTPRGSGVATNEQFF.

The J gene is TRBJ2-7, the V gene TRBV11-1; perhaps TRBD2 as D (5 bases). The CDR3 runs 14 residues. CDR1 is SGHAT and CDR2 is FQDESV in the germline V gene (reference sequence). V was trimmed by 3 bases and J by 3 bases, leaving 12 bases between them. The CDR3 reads CASSFGIVDYEQYF. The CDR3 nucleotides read TGTGCCAGCAGCTTCGGGATTGTCGACTACGAGCAGTACTTC.

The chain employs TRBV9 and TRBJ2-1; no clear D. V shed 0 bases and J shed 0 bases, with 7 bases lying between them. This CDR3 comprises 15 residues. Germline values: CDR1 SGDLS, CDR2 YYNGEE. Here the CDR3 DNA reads TGTGCCAGCAGCGTAGTGTACGGCTCCTACAATGAGCAGTTCTTC. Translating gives CASSVVYGSYNEQFF.

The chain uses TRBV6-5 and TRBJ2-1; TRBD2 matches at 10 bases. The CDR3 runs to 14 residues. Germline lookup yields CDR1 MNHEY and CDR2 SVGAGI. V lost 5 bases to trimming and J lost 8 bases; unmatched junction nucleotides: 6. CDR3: CASSLAGALDEQFF. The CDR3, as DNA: TGTGCCAGCAGTCTAGCGGGAGCATTGGATGAGCAGTTCTTC.

CDR3 sequence reads: CASSFLTSGSDETQYF. CDR3 in DNA: TGCGCCAGCAGCTTCCTAACTAGCGGGAGCGATGAGACCCAGTACTTC. This chain links TRBV5-1 with TRBJ2-5; 11 nucleotides line up with TRBD2. From germline, CDR1 is SGHRS and CDR2 YFSETQ. The V and J ends lost 2 bases and 5 bases, in that order; junction bases with no gene match: 8. This CDR3 contains 16 residues.

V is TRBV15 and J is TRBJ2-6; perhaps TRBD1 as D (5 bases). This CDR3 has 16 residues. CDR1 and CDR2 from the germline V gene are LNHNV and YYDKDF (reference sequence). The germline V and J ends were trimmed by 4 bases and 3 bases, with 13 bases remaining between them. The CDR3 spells CATSNDRLGGANVLTF. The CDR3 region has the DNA TGTGCCACCAGCAACGACAGACTGGGTGGGGCCAACGTCCTGACTTTC.

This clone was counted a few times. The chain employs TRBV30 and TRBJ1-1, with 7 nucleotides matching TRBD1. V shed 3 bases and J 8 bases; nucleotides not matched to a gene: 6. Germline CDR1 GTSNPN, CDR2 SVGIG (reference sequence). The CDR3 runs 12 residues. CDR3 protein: CAWSLGQVEAFF. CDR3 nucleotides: TGTGCCTGGAGCCTTGGACAGGTGGAAGCTTTCTTT.

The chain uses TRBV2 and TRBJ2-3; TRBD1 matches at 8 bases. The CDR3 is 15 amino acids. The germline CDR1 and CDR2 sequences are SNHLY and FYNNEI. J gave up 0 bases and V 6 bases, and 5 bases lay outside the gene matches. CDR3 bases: TGTGCCAGCAGCCCGACAGGGGCGAGCACAGATACGCAGTATTTT. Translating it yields CASSPTGASTDTQYF.

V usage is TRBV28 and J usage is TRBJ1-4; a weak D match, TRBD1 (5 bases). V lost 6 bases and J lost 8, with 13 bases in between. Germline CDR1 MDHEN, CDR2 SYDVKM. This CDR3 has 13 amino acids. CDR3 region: CASSPGGREKLFF. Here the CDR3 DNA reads TGTGCCAGCAGCCCGGGGGGTCGCGAAAAACTGTTTTTT.

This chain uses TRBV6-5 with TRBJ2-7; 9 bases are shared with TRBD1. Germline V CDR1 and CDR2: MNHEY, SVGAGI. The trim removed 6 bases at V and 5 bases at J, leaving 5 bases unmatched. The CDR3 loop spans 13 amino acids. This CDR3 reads CASSPDRGDEQYF. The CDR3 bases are TGTGCCAGCAGCCCGGACAGGGGTGACGAGCAGTACTTC.

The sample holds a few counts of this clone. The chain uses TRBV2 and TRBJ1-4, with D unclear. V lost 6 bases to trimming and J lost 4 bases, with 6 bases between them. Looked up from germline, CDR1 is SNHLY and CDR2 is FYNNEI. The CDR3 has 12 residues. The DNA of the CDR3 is TGTGCCAGCAGGACGGGTAATGAAAAACTGTTTTTT. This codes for CASRTGNEKLFF.

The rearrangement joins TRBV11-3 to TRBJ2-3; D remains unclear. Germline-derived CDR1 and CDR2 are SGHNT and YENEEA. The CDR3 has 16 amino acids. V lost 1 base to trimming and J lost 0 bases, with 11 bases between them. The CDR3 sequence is CASSLASRSSTDTQYF. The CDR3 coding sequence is TGTGCCAGCAGCTTAGCCTCGCGGTCTAGCACAGATACGCAGTATTTT.

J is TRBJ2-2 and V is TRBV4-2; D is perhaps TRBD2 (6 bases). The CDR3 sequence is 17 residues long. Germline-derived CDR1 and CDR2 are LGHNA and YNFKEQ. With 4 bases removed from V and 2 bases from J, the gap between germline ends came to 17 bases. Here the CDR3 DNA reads TGTGCCAGCAGCCCCCGGGACTCTCGCACCAACACCGGGGAGCTGTTTTTT. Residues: CASSPRDSRTNTGELFF.

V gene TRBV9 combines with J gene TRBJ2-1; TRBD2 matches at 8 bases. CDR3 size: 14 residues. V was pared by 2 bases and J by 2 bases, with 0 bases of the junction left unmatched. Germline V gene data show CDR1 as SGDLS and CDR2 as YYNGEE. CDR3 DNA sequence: TGTGCCAGCAGCGTTAGCGGGACCTACAATGAGCAGTTCTTC. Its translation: CASSVSGTYNEQFF. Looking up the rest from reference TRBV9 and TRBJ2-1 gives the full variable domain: DSGVTQTPKHLITATGQRVTLRCSPRSGDLSVYWYQQSLDQGLQFLIQYYNGEERAKGNILERFSAQQFPDLHSELNLSSLELGDSALYFCASSVSGTYNEQFFGPGTRLTVL.

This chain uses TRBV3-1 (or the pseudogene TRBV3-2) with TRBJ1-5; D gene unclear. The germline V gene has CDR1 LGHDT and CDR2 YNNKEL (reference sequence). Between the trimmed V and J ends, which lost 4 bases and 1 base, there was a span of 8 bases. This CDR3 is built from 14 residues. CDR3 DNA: TGTGCCAGCAGCCCCCACGGGAGCAATCAGCCCCAGCATTTT. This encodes CASSPHGSNQPQHF.

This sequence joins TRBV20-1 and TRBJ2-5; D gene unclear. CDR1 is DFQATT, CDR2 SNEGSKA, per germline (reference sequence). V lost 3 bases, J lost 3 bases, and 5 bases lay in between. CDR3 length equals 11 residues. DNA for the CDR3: TGCAGTGCTAGTACGGAAGAGACCCAGTACTTC. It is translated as CSASTEETQYF.

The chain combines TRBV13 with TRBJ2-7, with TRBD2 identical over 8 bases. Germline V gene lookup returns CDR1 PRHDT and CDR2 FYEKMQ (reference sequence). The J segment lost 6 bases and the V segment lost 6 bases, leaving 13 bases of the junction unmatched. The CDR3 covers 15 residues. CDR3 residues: CASRPSSGLGVEQYF. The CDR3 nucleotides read TGTGCCAGCAGACCCTCATCGGGACTAGGGGTCGAGCAGTACTTC.

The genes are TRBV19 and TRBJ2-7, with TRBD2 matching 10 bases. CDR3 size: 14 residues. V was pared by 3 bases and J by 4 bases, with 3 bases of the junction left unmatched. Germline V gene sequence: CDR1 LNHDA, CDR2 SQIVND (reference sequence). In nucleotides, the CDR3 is TGTGCCAGTAGTATTAGGACTAGCGGTTACGAGCAGTACTTC. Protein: CASSIRTSGYEQYF. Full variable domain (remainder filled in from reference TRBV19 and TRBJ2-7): DGGITQSPKYLFRKEGQNVTLSCEQNLNHDAMYWYRQDPGQGLRLIYYSQIVNDFQKGDIAEGYSVSREKKESFPLTVTSAQKNPTAFYLCASSIRTSGYEQYFGPGTRLTVT.

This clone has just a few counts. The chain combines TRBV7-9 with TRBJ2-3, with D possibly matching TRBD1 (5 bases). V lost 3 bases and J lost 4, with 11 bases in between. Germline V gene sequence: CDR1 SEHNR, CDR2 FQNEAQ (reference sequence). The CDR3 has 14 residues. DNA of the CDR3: TGTGCCAGCAGCTTTTTCCAGGGTGCAGATACGCAGTATTTT. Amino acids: CASSFFQGADTQYF.

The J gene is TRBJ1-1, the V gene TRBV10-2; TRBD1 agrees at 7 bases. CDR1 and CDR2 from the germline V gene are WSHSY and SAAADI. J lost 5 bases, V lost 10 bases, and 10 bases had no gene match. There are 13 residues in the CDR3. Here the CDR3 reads CATLDRAGTEAFF. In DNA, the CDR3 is TGCGCCACCCTCGACAGGGCAGGGACTGAAGCTTTCTTT.

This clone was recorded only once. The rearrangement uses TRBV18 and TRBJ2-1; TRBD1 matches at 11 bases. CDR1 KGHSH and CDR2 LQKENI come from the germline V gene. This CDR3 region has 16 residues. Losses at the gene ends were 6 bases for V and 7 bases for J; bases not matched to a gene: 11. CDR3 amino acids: CASSPPRTGGLNEQFF. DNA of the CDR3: TGTGCCAGCTCGCCCCCGAGGACAGGGGGCTTGAATGAGCAGTTCTTC. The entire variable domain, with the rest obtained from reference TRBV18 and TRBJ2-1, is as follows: NAGVMQNPRHLVRRRGQEARLRCSPMKGHSHVYWYRQLPEEGLKFMVYLQKENIIDESGMPKERFSAEFPKEGPSILRIQQVVRGDSAAYFCASSPPRTGGLNEQFFGPGTRLTVL.

This CDR3 reads CASSIPTGGRGETQYF. The DNA for the CDR3 is TGTGCCAGCAGCATACCGACAGGGGGCAGAGGAGAGACCCAGTACTTC. The chain has TRBV5-4 and TRBJ2-5; 10 nucleotides align to TRBD1. V shed 4 bases, J shed 4 bases, and the junction held 10 bases outside the gene matches. This CDR3 spans 16 amino acids. Germline assignment: CDR1 SGHNT and CDR2 YYREEE (reference sequence).

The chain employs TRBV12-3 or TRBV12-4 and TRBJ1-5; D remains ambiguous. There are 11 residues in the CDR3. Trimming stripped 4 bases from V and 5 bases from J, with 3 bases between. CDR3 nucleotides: TGTGCCAGCAGTTCCGATCAGCCCCAGCATTTT. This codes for CASSSDQPQHF.

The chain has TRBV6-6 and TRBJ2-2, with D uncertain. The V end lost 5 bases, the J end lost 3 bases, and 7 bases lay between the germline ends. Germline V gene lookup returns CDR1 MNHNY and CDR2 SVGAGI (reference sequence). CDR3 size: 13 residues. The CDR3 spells CASSPPYTGELFF. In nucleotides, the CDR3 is TGTGCCAGCAGTCCCCCTTACACCGGGGAGCTGTTTTTT.

CDR3 sequence reads: CASSEGLAGEYEQYF. DNA of the CDR3: TGTGCCAGCAGCGAGGGACTAGCGGGGGAATACGAGCAGTACTTC. This chain links TRBV5-4 with TRBJ2-7; 14 bases map to TRBD2. The junction had 4 bases not matched to a gene; V was cut back by 4 bases and J by 4 bases. The CDR3 spans 15 residues. In germline, CDR1 is SGHNT, CDR2 YYREEE (reference sequence).

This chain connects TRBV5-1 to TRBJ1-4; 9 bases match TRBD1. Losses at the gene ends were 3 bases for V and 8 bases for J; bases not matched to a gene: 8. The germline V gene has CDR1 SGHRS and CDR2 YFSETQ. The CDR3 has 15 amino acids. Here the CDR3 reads CASSSGGQGGEKLFF. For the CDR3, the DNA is TGCGCCAGCAGCTCGGGGGGACAGGGCGGAGAAAAACTGTTTTTT. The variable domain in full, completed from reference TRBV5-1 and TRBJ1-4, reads KAGVTQTPRYLIKTRGQQVTLSCSPISGHRSVSWYQQTPGQGLQFLFEYFSETQRNKGNFPGRFSGRQFSNSRSEMNVSTLELGDSALYLCASSSGGQGGEKLFFGSGTQLSVL.

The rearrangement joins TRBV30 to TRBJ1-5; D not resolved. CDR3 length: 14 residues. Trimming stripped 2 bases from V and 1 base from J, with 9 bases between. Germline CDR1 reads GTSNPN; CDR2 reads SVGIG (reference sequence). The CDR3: CAWSSGKSNQPQHF. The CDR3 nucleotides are TGTGCCTGGAGTAGCGGGAAAAGCAATCAGCCCCAGCATTTT.